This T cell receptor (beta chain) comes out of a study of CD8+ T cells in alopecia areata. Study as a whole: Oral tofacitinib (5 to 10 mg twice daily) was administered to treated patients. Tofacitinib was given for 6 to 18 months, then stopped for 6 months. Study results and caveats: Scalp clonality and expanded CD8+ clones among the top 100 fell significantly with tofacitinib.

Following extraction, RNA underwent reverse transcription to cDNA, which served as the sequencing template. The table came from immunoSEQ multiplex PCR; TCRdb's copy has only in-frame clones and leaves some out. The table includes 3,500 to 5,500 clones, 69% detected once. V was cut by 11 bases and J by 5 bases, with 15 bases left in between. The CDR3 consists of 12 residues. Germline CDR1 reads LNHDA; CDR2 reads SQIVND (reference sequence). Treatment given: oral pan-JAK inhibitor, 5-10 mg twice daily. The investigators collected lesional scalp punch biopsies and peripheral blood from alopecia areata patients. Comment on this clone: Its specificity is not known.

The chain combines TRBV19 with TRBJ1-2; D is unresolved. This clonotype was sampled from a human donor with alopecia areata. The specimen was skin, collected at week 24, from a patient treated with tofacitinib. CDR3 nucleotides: TGTGCCGTAGGAGACCGAGGATATGGCTACACCTTC. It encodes CAVGDRGYGYTF.